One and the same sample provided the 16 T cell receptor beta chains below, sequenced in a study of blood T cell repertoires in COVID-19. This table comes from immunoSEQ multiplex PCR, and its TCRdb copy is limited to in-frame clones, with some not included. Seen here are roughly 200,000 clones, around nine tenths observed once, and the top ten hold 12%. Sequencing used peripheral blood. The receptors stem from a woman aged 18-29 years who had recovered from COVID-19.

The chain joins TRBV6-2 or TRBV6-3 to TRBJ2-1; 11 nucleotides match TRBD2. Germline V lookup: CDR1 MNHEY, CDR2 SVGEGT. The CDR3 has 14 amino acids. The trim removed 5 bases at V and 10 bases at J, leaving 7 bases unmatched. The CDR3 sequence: CASSPSLAGGEQFF. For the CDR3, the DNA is TGTGCCAGCAGTCCCTCCCTAGCGGGAGGAGAGCAGTTCTTC.

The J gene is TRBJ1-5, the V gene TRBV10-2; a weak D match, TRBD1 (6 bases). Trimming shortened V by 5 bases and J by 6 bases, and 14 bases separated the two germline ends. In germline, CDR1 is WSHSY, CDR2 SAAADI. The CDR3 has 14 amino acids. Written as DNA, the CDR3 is TGCGCCAGCAGTCCACAGGGAAGGGGTCAGCCCCAGCATTTT. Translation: CASSPQGRGQPQHF.

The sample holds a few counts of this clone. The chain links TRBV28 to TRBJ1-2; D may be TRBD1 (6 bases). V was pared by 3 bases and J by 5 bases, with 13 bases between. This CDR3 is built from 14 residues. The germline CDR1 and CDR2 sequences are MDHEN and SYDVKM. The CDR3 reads CASSFFGRGYGYTF. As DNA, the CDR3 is TGTGCCAGCAGTTTCTTTGGTAGGGGGTATGGCTACACCTTC.

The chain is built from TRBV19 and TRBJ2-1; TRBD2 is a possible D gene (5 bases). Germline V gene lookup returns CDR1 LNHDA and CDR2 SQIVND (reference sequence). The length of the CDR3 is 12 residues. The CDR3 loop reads CVSPASEDEQFF. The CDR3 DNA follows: TGTGTCAGCCCCGCCTCGGAGGATGAGCAGTTCTTC.

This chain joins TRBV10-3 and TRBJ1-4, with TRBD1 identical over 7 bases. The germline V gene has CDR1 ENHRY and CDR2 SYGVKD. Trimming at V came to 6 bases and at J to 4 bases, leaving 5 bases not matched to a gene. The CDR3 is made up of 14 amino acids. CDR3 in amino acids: CAISGTAINEKLFF. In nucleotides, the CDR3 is TGTGCCATCAGCGGGACAGCCATTAATGAAAAACTGTTTTTT.

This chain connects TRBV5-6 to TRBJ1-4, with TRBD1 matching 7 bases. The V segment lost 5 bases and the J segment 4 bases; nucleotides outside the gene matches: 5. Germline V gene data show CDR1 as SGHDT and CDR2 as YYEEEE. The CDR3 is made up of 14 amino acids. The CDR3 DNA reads TGTGCCAGCAGACAGACAGGGCTTAATGAAAAACTGTTTTTT. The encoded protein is CASRQTGLNEKLFF.

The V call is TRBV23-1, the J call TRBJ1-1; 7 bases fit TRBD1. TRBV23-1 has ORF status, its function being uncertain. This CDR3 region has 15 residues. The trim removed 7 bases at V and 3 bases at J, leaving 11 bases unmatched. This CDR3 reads CASTKIDRADTEAFF. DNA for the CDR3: TGCGCCAGCACCAAGATTGACAGGGCCGACACTGAAGCTTTCTTT.

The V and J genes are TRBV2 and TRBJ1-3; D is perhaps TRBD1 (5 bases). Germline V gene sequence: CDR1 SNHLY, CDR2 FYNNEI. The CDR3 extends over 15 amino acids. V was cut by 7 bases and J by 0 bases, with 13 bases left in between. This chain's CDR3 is CASMEDSLSGNTIYF. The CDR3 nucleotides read TGTGCCAGCATGGAAGACAGCCTCTCTGGAAACACCATATATTTT.

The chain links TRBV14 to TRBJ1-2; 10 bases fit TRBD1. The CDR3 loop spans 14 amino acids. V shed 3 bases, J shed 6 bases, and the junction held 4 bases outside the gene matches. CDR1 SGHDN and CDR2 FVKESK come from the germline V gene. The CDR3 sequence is CASSHVTGGHGYTF. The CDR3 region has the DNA TGTGCCAGCAGCCACGTGACAGGGGGCCATGGCTACACCTTC.

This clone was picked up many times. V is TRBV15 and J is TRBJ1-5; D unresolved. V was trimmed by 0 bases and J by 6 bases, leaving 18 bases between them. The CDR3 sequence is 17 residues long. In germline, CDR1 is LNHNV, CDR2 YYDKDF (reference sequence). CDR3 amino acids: CATSRDFGGVWSQPQHF. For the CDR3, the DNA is TGTGCCACCAGCAGAGATTTTGGCGGAGTTTGGAGTCAGCCCCAGCATTTT.

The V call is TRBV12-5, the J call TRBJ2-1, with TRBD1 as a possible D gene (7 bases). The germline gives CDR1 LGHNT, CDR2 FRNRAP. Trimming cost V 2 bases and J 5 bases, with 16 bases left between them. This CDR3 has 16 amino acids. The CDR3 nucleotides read TGTGCTAGTGGTTTGCGGGGGACAGCGGATAACAATGAGCAGTTCTTC. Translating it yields CASGLRGTADNNEQFF.

The CDR3 DNA sequence: TGCGCCAGCAGCCAACTAGCGGGAGTAAATTACAATGAGCAGTTCTTC. Protein product: CASSQLAGVNYNEQFF. V usage is TRBV4-3 and J usage is TRBJ2-1; 10 nucleotides agree with TRBD2. V gave up 2 bases and J gave up 4 bases; unmatched junction bases: 5. CDR3 length equals 16 residues. Per the germline V gene, CDR1 is LGHNA and CDR2 is YSLEER.

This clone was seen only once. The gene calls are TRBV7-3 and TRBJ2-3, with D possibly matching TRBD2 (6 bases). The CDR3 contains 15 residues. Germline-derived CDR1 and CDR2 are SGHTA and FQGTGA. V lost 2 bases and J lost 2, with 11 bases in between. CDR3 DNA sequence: TGTGCCAGCAGCTTATGGGGAGGAGCCACAGATACGCAGTATTTT. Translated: CASSLWGGATDTQYF.

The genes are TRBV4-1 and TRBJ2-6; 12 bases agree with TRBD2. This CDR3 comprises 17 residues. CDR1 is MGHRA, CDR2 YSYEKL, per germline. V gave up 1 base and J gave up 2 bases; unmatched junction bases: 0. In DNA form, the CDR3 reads TGCGCCAGCAGCCAAGGACTAGCGGGAGCTGGGGCCAACGTCCTGACTTTC. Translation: CASSQGLAGAGANVLTF.

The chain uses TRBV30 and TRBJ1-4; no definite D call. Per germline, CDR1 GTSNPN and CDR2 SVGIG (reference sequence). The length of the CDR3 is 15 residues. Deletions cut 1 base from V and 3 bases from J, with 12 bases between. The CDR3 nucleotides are TGTGCCTGGAGTGGAATATCGACTTCTAATGAAAAACTGTTTTTT. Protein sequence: CAWSGISTSNEKLFF.

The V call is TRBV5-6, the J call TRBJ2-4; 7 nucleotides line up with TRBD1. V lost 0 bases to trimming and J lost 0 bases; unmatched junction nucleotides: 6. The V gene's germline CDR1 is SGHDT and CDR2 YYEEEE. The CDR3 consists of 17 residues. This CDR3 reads CASSLVAGGIAKNIQYF. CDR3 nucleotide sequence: TGTGCCAGCAGCTTGGTAGCAGGGGGAATAGCCAAAAACATTCAGTACTTC.